What follows is one TCR beta chain and its context. The antigen is undetermined. Primers included in the PCR were 60 Vbeta and 13 Jbeta primers. Only in-frame clones appear in the TCRdb table, and some are missing; sequencing was by immunoSEQ multiplex PCR. The sample records 75,000 to 95,000 clones, around 66% being singletons. This entry comes from a study of cytomegalovirus exposure and HLA in healthy donors. The CDR3 is 12 amino acids. Per the germline V gene, CDR1 is MDHEN and CDR2 is SYDVKM. The V end was cut by 5 bases, the J end by 2 bases, with 6 bases between. Points from the study as a whole: CMV serostatus was the only immune exposure information that was available. A previous analysis found most TCR beta V segments productive roughly 90% or roughly 30% of the time. Researchers catalogued approximately 170 TCR beta chains as cytomegalovirus-associated.

The TCR sequence derives from a man aged 25 to 40 in good health and CMV-seronegative. This chain uses TRBV28 with TRBJ1-2, with TRBD1 as a possible D gene (5 bases). Sequencing input: PBMCs. In nucleotides, the CDR3 is TGTGCCAGCAGTCAGGGAAACTATGGCTACACCTTC. This translates into CASSQGNYGYTF.